This T cell receptor beta chain was found in a study of blood T cell repertoires in COVID-19 (dated by TCRdb to 2018 to 2021). Regarding the research as a whole: Samples covering the acute and convalescent phases of COVID-19 were provided by collaborators in the United States, Italy and Spain. The material from the prospective study consisted of cDNA or gDNA derived from T cells, B-cell-depleted T cells, or PBMCs. Deeply sampled blood TCRbeta repertoires from subjects exposed to, actively infected with, or recovered from COVID-19 were included in the dataset. The repertoires were made available in a free public database intended to serve as a resource for research on the immune response to SARS-CoV-2. Samples came from the ongoing ImmuneRACE study (first 160 participants) plus 1,254 subjects from 6 global collaborators. Nearly every sample came with metadata listing a de-identified subject ID, COVID-19 status, age in years and sex. Where available, HLA class I and class II types were obtained from metadata supplied by the sample provider rather than from assay-based typing.

The CDR3 spans 14 residues, from the cysteine through the phenylalanine. Only the CDR3 DNA stays, 42 bases, in frame from base 1. Based on the germline V gene, the CDR1 and CDR2 sequences are SGHRS and YFSETQ. The immunoSEQ Assay, a bias-controlled multiplex PCR, was used to amplify TCRbeta CDR3 regions from genomic DNA. The published analysis was carried out like this. The number of nucleated cells in each sample was estimated by amplification of reference gene primers within the assay. To quantify the absolute abundance of each unique TCRbeta CDR3 rearrangement, sequence reads were collapsed and filtered. For each sample, productive Simpson clonality was calculated as the square root of Simpson's diversity index across productive rearrangements. TCRdb limited this immuneACCESS table to in-frame rearrangements with V and J called. A share of clones is missing; checked studies link under half to unresolved V genes, and the rest is unexplained. Clone size and the V and J calls come from that table; the DNA yielded D and trimming. The sample records about 180,000 clones, about 72% of which are singletons. The top ten constitute 15% to 20% of the sample.

About this clone: It lacks a known antigen. At one of its ends the junction is not consistent with the germline gene, which may arise from a read error.

Enrolling through a virtual design, the prospective study's participants ranged in age from roughly 18 to 100 years and lived across roughly 24 United States geographic areas. To assign participants to cohorts, the prospective study relied on clinical history that participants themselves reported in a screening survey and a study questionnaire. ImmuneRACE Cohort 3 recovered participants were defined by two consecutive negative NP/OP PCR tests, healthcare professional clearance, or symptom resolution. Each participant in the prospective study had whole blood, serum and a nasopharyngeal or oropharyngeal swab collected by mobile phlebotomists. Prospective study participants could optionally give additional blood draws and questionnaires over a 2-month period. Blood samples from the prospective study were shipped frozen or at room temperature prior to DNA extraction. Study-level results and caveats: The amount of clinical and demographic metadata varied by source and participant and was provided uncurated.

Sequenced input: PBMCs or T cells enriched from blood (not recorded which). In this chain, TRBV5-1 is recombined with TRBJ1-4, and perhaps TRBD1 as D gene, on 5 matching bases. This TCR was recovered from a woman aged 45-65 years who had recovered from COVID-19. The DNA reads as follows: TGCACCAGCAGCTTTCAGGGCCGTGAAGAAAAACTGTTTTTT. Its amino acids are CTSSFQGREEKLFF.